The 10 T cell receptor beta chains in this list originate from one sample, sequenced in a study of T cells in Graves' hyperthyroidism and ophthalmopathy. The source material, RNA transcripts, was used to amplify TCR beta CDR3 regions. HTBI primers were the set used in a first-round RT-PCR of the TCR CDR3. MiXCR, run by TCRdb on the multiplex PCR reads, gives a single entry per CDR3 protein. The data contain about 350,000 distinct CDR3 sequences, about 14% of them seen just once; the ten biggest clones take up around 24%. Sequencing used blood. The source of these receptors is a woman in her thirties with Graves' hyperthyroidism.

V is TRBV24-1 and J is TRBJ2-1; 7 positions match TRBD2. The V and J ends lost 3 bases and 5 bases, in that order; junction bases with no gene match: 9. The CDR3 totals 16 residues. The germline V gene encodes CDR1 KGHDR and CDR2 SFDVKD. The CDR3 here is CATSDKAGELDNEQFF. In DNA, the CDR3 is TGTGCCACCAGTGATAAGGCGGGAGAGCTTGACAATGAGCAGTTCTTC.

This chain uses TRBV15 with TRBJ2-7; TRBD1 agrees at 8 bases. V was clipped by 0 bases and J by 7 bases; unmatched bases: 5. Per the germline V gene, CDR1 is LNHNV and CDR2 is YYDKDF (reference sequence). The CDR3 spans 14 residues. The chain's CDR3 is CATSRDRGLGEQYF. In nucleotides, the CDR3 is TGTGCCACCAGCAGAGACAGGGGGCTGGGGGAGCAGTACTTC.

This clonotype was counted between two and nine times. V and J are TRBV7-9 and TRBJ1-4; D perhaps matches TRBD1 (5 bases). V lost 4 bases and J lost 0, with 15 bases in between. The CDR3 covers 17 residues. CDR1 is SEHNR, CDR2 FQNEAQ, per germline (reference sequence). The CDR3 coding sequence is TGTGCCAGCAGCTCGTTCGGGGGACTGGCAACTAATGAAAAACTGTTTTTT. This translates into CASSSFGGLATNEKLFF.

This clonotype was recorded many times. The J gene is TRBJ2-7, the V gene TRBV20-1; D not certain. Trimming took off 3 bases at V and 7 bases at J, with 16 bases between the two ends. The CDR3 runs to 13 residues. Germline values: CDR1 DFQATT, CDR2 SNEGSKA (reference sequence). The CDR3 sequence: CSARLPLRNEQYF. The CDR3 DNA sequence: TGCAGTGCTAGGCTTCCCCTTCGGAATGAGCAGTACTTC.

This clonotype was observed at least ten times. The genes are TRBV3-1 and TRBJ2-7; a weak D match, TRBD2 (5 bases). This CDR3 comprises 14 residues. V was cut by 4 bases and J by 2 bases, with 12 bases left in between. CDR1 and CDR2 from the germline V gene are LGHDT and YNNKEL (reference sequence). For the CDR3, the DNA is TGTGCCAGCAGCCGAGAGGGCTTAACCTACGAGCAGTACTTC. Translating it yields CASSREGLTYEQYF.

A few counts support this clonotype. The chain combines TRBV19 with TRBJ2-7; D possibly matches TRBD1 or TRBD2 (5 bases each). The germline V and J ends were trimmed by 6 bases and 6 bases, with 18 bases remaining between them. There are 14 residues in the CDR3. In germline, CDR1 is LNHDA, CDR2 SQIVND (reference sequence). The CDR3 DNA follows: TGTGCCAGTAGGATCCGGGACGCCTGGGGCGAGCAGTACTTC. Protein: CASRIRDAWGEQYF.

V usage is TRBV4-1 and J usage is TRBJ2-1; 14 positions agree with TRBD2. The CDR3 consists of 16 residues. V was clipped by 3 bases and J by 15 bases; unmatched bases: 13. Per the germline V gene, CDR1 is MGHRA and CDR2 is YSYEKL. CDR3 loop: CASSQNPGTSGRARFF. CDR3 DNA: TGCGCCAGCAGCCAGAACCCCGGGACTAGCGGGAGAGCACGGTTCTTC.

Concerning this clonotype itself: The junction shows a germline mismatch at one end, possibly a read error. The chain recombines TRBV20-1 with TRBJ2-5, with 7 bases fitting TRBD2. The germline gives CDR1 DFQATT, CDR2 SNEGSKA (reference sequence). This CDR3 is built from 13 residues. The CDR3 nucleotides are TGCAGTGCTGATGGGACTACCCTAGGGACCCAGGACTTC. Residues: CSADGTTLGTQDF.

J is TRBJ1-3 and V is TRBV13; D gene ambiguous. CDR3 length equals 16 residues. CDR1 and CDR2 (germline): PRHDT, FYEKMQ (reference sequence). V dropped 0 bases and J dropped 4 bases, with 13 bases sitting between them. For the CDR3, the DNA is TGTGCCAGCAGCTTAGGCGGGCCTACATCCGGAAACACCATATATTTT. Protein: CASSLGGPTSGNTIYF.

The sample holds many counts of this clonotype. This chain connects TRBV10-3 to TRBJ1-3; D is possibly TRBD1 (5 bases). The CDR3 spans 13 residues. The V gene's germline CDR1 is ENHRY and CDR2 SYGVKD. The germline V and J ends were trimmed by 3 bases and 6 bases, with 9 bases remaining between them. The CDR3 DNA follows: TGTGCCATCAGTGATGGAGGGGCAAACACCATATATTTT. Translated: CAISDGGANTIYF.